Reported below is one T cell receptor beta chain. No antigen is known for it. This sample was taken from a study of molecular identifiers for immune sequencing clone quantification. Study in general: In replicates, the authors split RNA from around 20,000 or 100,000 naive CD8 cells five ways and sequenced four. Findings of the study overall: Clones carrying above 20 RNA copies accounted for over 97% of effector molecules, under 1% in naive cells.

Germline-derived CDR1 and CDR2 are SGHNT and YENEEA. Trimming shortened V by 1 base and J by 4 bases, and 8 bases separated the two germline ends. The CDR3 spans 14 residues. Libraries of naive CD8 T cells were made from approximately 20,000 to 1,000,000 sorted cells. They used 10%, 30% or 50% RNA. MiXCR, run by TCRdb on the PCR reads, gives a single entry per CDR3 protein. The sample records about 630,000 distinct CDR3 sequences, roughly 23% being singletons. The TCR sequence derives from a human donor in good health. Some libraries in this study had Jurkat cell RNA spiked in. V gene TRBV11-3 combines with J gene TRBJ2-1; the D is unclear. Specimen: naive CD8+ T cells from blood, with Jurkat cell RNA spiked in. Subset: FACS-sorted CD8+CD4-CCR7+CD45RA+ naive T cells. The CDR3 DNA reads as TGTGCCAGCAGCTTAGGCTCCCGGTACAATGAGCAGTTCTTC. Its translation is CASSLGSRYNEQFF.